This T cell receptor beta chain originates from a study of radiotherapy plus CTLA-4 blockade in lung cancer. V dropped 5 bases and J dropped 3 bases, with 11 bases sitting between them. The CDR3 contains 14 residues. The germline V gene has CDR1 MNHNY and CDR2 SVGAGI (reference sequence). Measured with immunoSEQ multiplex PCR; TCRdb has only the in-frame clones, and not every one. The sample lists some 96,000 clones, 70% to 90% occurring once. This chain connects TRBV6-6 to TRBJ1-5; tentative D call: TRBD1 (6 bases). Sample: peripheral blood, taken from a patient treated with radiotherapy plus ipilimumab. This sequence was found in a human donor with non-small cell lung cancer that progressed on radiotherapy plus ipilimumab. The CDR3 here is CASSGGPSNQPQHF. CDR3 nucleotide sequence: TGTGCCAGCAGTGGGGGCCCCTCCAATCAGCCCCAGCATTTT.